Given below is one TCR beta chain in context. Which antigen it targets is not known. One base away there is no much larger clone; base qualities are not given. Inclusive of the bounding cysteine and phenylalanine, the CDR3 is 14 residues long. CDR3 DNA is the only sequence kept; it has 42 bases, read in frame from the first base. CDR1 is given as MNHEY and CDR2 as SVGAGI, both from the germline V gene. Trimming at the junction amounts to 8 bases on V and 5 bases on J, and the germline ends lie 18 bases apart. Systemically healthy Caucasian individuals from Russia, 35 to 50 in total and aged 6 to 90 years, were included as donors. Each donor gave ten milliliters of peripheral blood, collected into EDTA-treated Vacutainer tubes. Ficoll-Paque density-gradient centrifugation was used to isolate PBMCs, with at least 6.5 million obtained per sample. Total RNA, at least 5 micrograms per sample, was extracted from PBMCs with Trizol reagent. For every donor, flow cytometry on a PBMC aliquot measured the percentage of naive CD45RAhigh/CD27high T cells.

The sample comes from a study of blood T cells in healthy people across ages (dated by TCRdb to between 2015 and 2017). Regarding the complete study: In model experiments, roughly one uniquely barcoded TCR beta cDNA molecule per two T cells was captured by template switching. Using deep sequencing normalized with unique cDNA molecular identifiers, the study measured how TCR beta repertoire diversity changes with age. The donors were divided into four age groups: young (average approximately 17 years), middle-aged (around 37), aged (approximately 62) and long-lived (roughly 88). To avoid experimental bias, donors of different ages were distributed randomly across sequencing lanes. For two donors (one aged 18 to 29 and one aged 80 or older), the study analyzed two additional independent replicas of 1 million unique cDNA reads from the same blood draw.

What the study reported, not specific to this receptor: Because the CMV infection status of the donors was unknown, age-related changes in expanded clonotypes may potentially have been confounded. Compared with the aged group, the long-lived group had more naive CD4+ T cells, fewer expanded clones and increased TCR diversity, suggesting age selection. Because profiling used bulk unsorted PBMCs, naive and antigen-experienced compartments could not be compared conclusively. As age increased, observed TCR beta diversity per million T cells dropped in a roughly linear way, and a significant reduction was already evident by age 40. The percentage of naive T cells measured by flow cytometry correlated strongly with observed TCR beta diversity. Total diversity estimates from one million sequenced T cells were considered lower bounds and underestimates.

Receptor libraries were prepared by 5' RACE. For sequencing, an Illumina HiSeq 2500 was employed. A second PCR of roughly 6 to 11 cycles was run with a J-beta primer mix and a sample-barcoded 5' primer. A template-switch 5' adaptor carrying 12 random nucleotides introduced a unique molecular identifier onto each TCR beta cDNA molecule. Each sample yielded at least 2.5 million CDR3-containing paired-end reads. All of the RNA was converted into first-strand cDNA using the Mint cDNA synthesis kit, with a TRBC-specific oligonucleotide serving as the primer. After uracil-DNA glycosylase treatment, a first 18-cycle PCR used universal primers M1SS and BC2_uni_R on all cDNA. On the authors' methods: For normalization, 1 million high-quality reads were randomly selected from each sample, with every read carrying a distinct molecular identifier. Reads with shared molecular identifiers were discarded instead of being binned into consensus sequences. MiTCR, run with a Q25 quality threshold and the strictest error-elimination algorithm, handled CDR3 identification, clonotype clustering and error correction. A nonparametric unseen species model with Euler transformation was used to estimate a lower bound on total TCR beta diversity. TCRdb reworked the public reads: Q25 trimming with fastp, MiXCR clone assembly, productive beta chains retained. Each CDR3 protein gets just one entry, which takes the most common genes and DNA from the rows behind it. Clone size and V and J calls follow TCRdb, not the original study. Present in this sample are around 1,000,000 distinct CDR3 sequences, 30% to 40% of which were seen just once. About an eighth of the sample is taken by the ten largest.

The source material was blood. This clonotype was sampled from a man between 18 and 29 years old in good health. The sequence links TRBV6-5 to TRBJ1-1, with the D segment identity uncertain. The CDR3 here reads CASRLSFEGTEAFF. The DNA sequence is given as TGTGCCAGCCGCCTAAGTTTTGAGGGTACTGAAGCTTTCTTT.